These T cell receptor beta chains were read from a single sample in a study of blood T cell repertoires in COVID-19. TCRdb's table, derived via immunoSEQ multiplex PCR, lists solely in-frame clones and lacks some. The table has around 190,000 clones, about 88% seen once; the top ten hold roughly 19%. Sequenced: peripheral blood. The source is a man between 45 and 60 years old with COVID-19, enrolled during active disease. CDR3s include the opening cysteine and the closing phenylalanine or tryptophan. Each record gives: D gene, clone size, V gene, J gene, CDR3 DNA, CDR3 protein. The D gene is left open where the match is weak. Some rows mark clone size as missing; the rest say once, few, many or name a class of expanded clone.

d_gene: .
abundance: .
v_gene: TRBV28
j_gene: TRBJ2-2
CDR3nt: TGTGCCAGCAGTCCCCAGGGGCGCAACACCGGGGAGCTGTTTTTT
CDR3aa: CASSPQGRNTGELFF

d_gene: .
abundance: .
v_gene: TRBV19
j_gene: TRBJ2-5
CDR3nt: TGTGCCAGTAGTATAGGCGCCCGGTCAGAGACCCAGTACTTC
CDR3aa: CASSIGARSETQYF

d_gene: .
abundance: .
v_gene: TRBV7-9
j_gene: TRBJ2-5
CDR3nt: TGTGCCAGCAGCTTAGGGGGACAGCTCGGAGGGGAGACCCAGTACTTC
CDR3aa: CASSLGGQLGGETQYF

d_gene: .
abundance: .
v_gene: TRBV29-1
j_gene: TRBJ1-1
CDR3nt: TGCAGCGTTGAGGACAGGAACACTGAAGCTTTCTTT
CDR3aa: CSVEDRNTEAFF

d_gene: .
abundance: .
v_gene: TRBV5-4
j_gene: TRBJ2-5
CDR3nt: TGTGCCAGCAGCTTTCGGGAAGAGACCCAGTACTTC
CDR3aa: CASSFREETQYF

d_gene: .
abundance: .
v_gene: TRBV19
j_gene: TRBJ2-7
CDR3nt: TGTGCCAGTAGTAAAGCGCGGATCCTCAGGGTCTACGAGCAGTACTTC
CDR3aa: CASSKARILRVYEQYF

d_gene: TRBD1
abundance: many
v_gene: TRBV5-5
j_gene: TRBJ1-2
CDR3nt: TGTGCCAGCAGCCCTCGACAGGGGGCTGTAGAGGGCTACACCTTC
CDR3aa: CASSPRQGAVEGYTF

d_gene: TRBD1
abundance: .
v_gene: TRBV29-1
j_gene: TRBJ2-1
CDR3nt: TGCAGCGTTGGACCAGGACAGGGGGGCTACAATGAGCAGTTCTTC
CDR3aa: CSVGPGQGGYNEQFF

d_gene: .
abundance: .
v_gene: TRBV2
j_gene: TRBJ1-6
CDR3nt: TGTGCCAGCAGTGTTCAAGCAGGGAACTTTTCACCCCTCCACTTT
CDR3aa: CASSVQAGNFSPLHF

d_gene: TRBD1
abundance: .
v_gene: TRBV9
j_gene: TRBJ2-2
CDR3nt: TGTGCCAGCAGCGTCCCAGGACAGGGGGACACCGGGGAGCTGTTTTTT
CDR3aa: CASSVPGQGDTGELFF

d_gene: .
abundance: once
v_gene: TRBV6-5
j_gene: TRBJ2-7
CDR3nt: TGTGCCAGCAGTAGAACCGATAGGGGTTTCGGCGAGCAGTACTTC
CDR3aa: CASSRTDRGFGEQYF

d_gene: TRBD1
abundance: .
v_gene: TRBV7-9
j_gene: TRBJ1-1
CDR3nt: TGTGCCAGCAGCTTAAAGAGGGGGCAGGCTGAAGCTTTCTTT
CDR3aa: CASSLKRGQAEAFF

d_gene: .
abundance: large
v_gene: TRBV5-4
j_gene: TRBJ2-7
CDR3nt: TGTGCCAGCAGTTTGGTGGAGGGAGCATTTCGCGAGCAGTACTTC
CDR3aa: CASSLVEGAFREQYF

d_gene: .
abundance: .
v_gene: TRBV12-3/TRBV12-4
j_gene: TRBJ2-3
CDR3nt: TGTGCCAGCAGTTGGGCTAGCGAAGCGCAGTATTTT
CDR3aa: CASSWASEAQYF

d_gene: TRBD1
abundance: .
v_gene: TRBV7-9
j_gene: TRBJ1-4
CDR3nt: TGTGCCAGCAGCTTATCCAACGCACAAACAGGGGGAAATGAAAAACTGTTTTTT
CDR3aa: CASSLSNAQTGGNEKLFF

d_gene: .
abundance: .
v_gene: TRBV11-3
j_gene: TRBJ2-1
CDR3nt: TGTGCCAGCAGCCAAGGGCCAGGGATGTACAATGAGCAGTTCTTC
CDR3aa: CASSQGPGMYNEQFF

d_gene: .
abundance: once
v_gene: TRBV6-5
j_gene: TRBJ1-5
CDR3nt: TGTGCCAGCATCAACGGGGGGGGCGCGGGTCAGCCCCAGCATTTT
CDR3aa: CASINGGGAGQPQHF

d_gene: .
abundance: .
v_gene: TRBV9
j_gene: TRBJ2-3
CDR3nt: TGTGCCAGCAGCGTAGGGTCCCGGGGTTTCACAGATACGCAGTATTTT
CDR3aa: CASSVGSRGFTDTQYF

d_gene: .
abundance: .
v_gene: TRBV28
j_gene: TRBJ2-2
CDR3nt: TGTGCCAGCAGCCCTCCGGACAGCACGAACACCGGGGAGCTGTTTTTT
CDR3aa: CASSPPDSTNTGELFF

d_gene: .
abundance: .
v_gene: TRBV3-1/TRBV3-2
j_gene: TRBJ2-1
CDR3nt: TGTGCCAGCAGCCAAGGTTTTGGGGGGGCGTCCTACAATGAGCAGTTCTTC
CDR3aa: CASSQGFGGASYNEQFF

d_gene: .
abundance: .
v_gene: TRBV5-1
j_gene: TRBJ2-1
CDR3nt: TGCGCCAGCAGCATCGGGAGCACGATTGACAATGAGCAGTTCTTC
CDR3aa: CASSIGSTIDNEQFF

d_gene: TRBD2
abundance: .
v_gene: TRBV7-2
j_gene: TRBJ2-7
CDR3nt: TGTGCCAGCAGCTTAGGAGCGGGGCCCTCCTACGAGCAGTACTTC
CDR3aa: CASSLGAGPSYEQYF

d_gene: .
abundance: .
v_gene: TRBV30
j_gene: TRBJ1-3
CDR3nt: TGTGCCTGGAGTTCCGACGGAGGGGGAAACACCATATATTTT
CDR3aa: CAWSSDGGGNTIYF

d_gene: TRBD2
abundance: few
v_gene: TRBV4-2
j_gene: TRBJ2-5
CDR3nt: TGTGCCAGCAGCCGTAAACCGGGACTAGCGGAGGAGACCCAGTACTTC
CDR3aa: CASSRKPGLAEETQYF

d_gene: .
abundance: .
v_gene: TRBV30
j_gene: TRBJ2-7
CDR3nt: TGTGCCACGAATAAGGCGGGGGCGACCGACACTACTTACGAGCAGTACTTC
CDR3aa: CATNKAGATDTTYEQYF

d_gene: .
abundance: .
v_gene: TRBV14
j_gene: TRBJ1-2
CDR3nt: TGTGCCAGCAGCCCCAGACAGGCCCTGGGCTATGGCTACACCTTC
CDR3aa: CASSPRQALGYGYTF

d_gene: TRBD1
abundance: once
v_gene: TRBV30
j_gene: TRBJ2-2
CDR3nt: TGTGCCTGGAGTGTACAGGGGGCCGGGGAGCTGTTTTTT
CDR3aa: CAWSVQGAGELFF

d_gene: .
abundance: .
v_gene: TRBV21-1
j_gene: TRBJ1-4
CDR3nt: TGTGCCAGCAGCAAATCAGGACCATACCAACCGCGGGATGAAAAACTGTTTTTT
CDR3aa: CASSKSGPYQPRDEKLFF